This TCR beta chain stems from a study of shared clonotypes between healthy human individuals. Study-wide context: With ages of 18 to 49, the donors were a couple of women and a few men.

Findings and caveats of the study: Clonotype sharing levels among donors were expected to vary with sequencing depth.

Healthy HIV-negative adults without recent acute infections or vaccinations served as donors. This CDR3 region has 14 residues. In germline, CDR1 is SGHAT, CDR2 FQNNGV. V was cut by 2 bases and J by 4 bases, with 11 bases left in between. Remarks on this clone: What it recognizes is unknown.

Unsorted PBMC DNA sequencing spanned ten immunoSEQ deep assay plates. Sequencing used immunoSEQ multiplex PCR; TCRdb keeps in-frame clones, though not all of them. The sample includes 400,000 to 600,000 clones, about four fifths of them seen just once. This receptor was taken from a woman aged 35 to 49 in good health. Some clones in this sample may be carry-over from other donors' samples. The chain links TRBV11-2 to TRBJ1-2; D is unresolved. The sample taken for sequencing was PBMCs. DNA for the CDR3: TGTGCCAGCAGCTTAAGTTGGGCAGCCTATGGCTACACCTTC. Its protein product is CASSLSWAAYGYTF.